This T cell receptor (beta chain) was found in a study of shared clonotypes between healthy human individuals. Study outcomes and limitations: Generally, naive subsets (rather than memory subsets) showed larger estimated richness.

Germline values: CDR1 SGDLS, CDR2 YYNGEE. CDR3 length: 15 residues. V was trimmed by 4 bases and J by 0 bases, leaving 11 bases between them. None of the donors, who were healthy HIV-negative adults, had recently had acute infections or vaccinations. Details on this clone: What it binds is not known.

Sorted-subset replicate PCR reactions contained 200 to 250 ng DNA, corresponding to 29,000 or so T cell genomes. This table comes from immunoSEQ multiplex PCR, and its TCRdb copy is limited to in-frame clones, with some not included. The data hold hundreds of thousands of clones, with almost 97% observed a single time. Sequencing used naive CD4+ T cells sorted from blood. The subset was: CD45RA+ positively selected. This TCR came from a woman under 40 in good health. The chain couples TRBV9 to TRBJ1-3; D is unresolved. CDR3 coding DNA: TGTGCCAGCAGCTTCGGAGGATACTCTGGAAACACCATATATTTT. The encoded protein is CASSFGGYSGNTIYF.